This TCR beta chain was observed in a study of monozygotic twins with inflammatory bowel disease. This CDR3 region has 17 residues. Germline CDR1 is SGHRS and CDR2 is YFSETQ. For every TCR library, approximately 3,300 ng of total RNA was used. TCRdb reanalyzed the 5' RACE reads and collapses them to one entry per CDR3 protein, without DNA. The clone table shows approximately 330,000 distinct CDR3 sequences, with the ten largest holding roughly 2%. Study-wide results and limits: Patients received differing immunosuppressive treatments, which may have added variability to their repertoires.

As for this clonotype: What it binds is not known.

The chain couples TRBV5-1 to TRBJ2-3; there is no DNA to check the TCRdb D call of TRBD1. This TCR derives from a human donor with ulcerative colitis or Crohn's disease, or a healthy co-twin of an affected twin (not recorded which). Material for sequencing was blood. The CDR3 sequence is CASSLVTRTGGSDTQYF.